These 16 T cell receptor beta chains were sequenced from one sample in a study of Ad26.COV2.S vaccination and SARS-CoV-2 variants. Documented treatment: roughly 18 received Ad26.COV2.S at low or high dose, single or two shots; a few received placebo; per-sample allocation not given. The samples were gathered on day 63 after the first injection of vaccine or placebo. The table came from immunoSEQ multiplex PCR; TCRdb's copy has only in-frame clones and leaves some out. The sample lists about 420,000 clones, around 89% occurring once. Sample: peripheral blood, taken in a trial of Ad26.COV2.S vaccine versus placebo. The source of these receptors is a person aged 18-65 years who received the Ad26.COV2.S COVID-19 vaccine or a placebo.

V is TRBV19 and J is TRBJ1-2; 9 bases are a match to TRBD1. Germline CDR1 and CDR2: LNHDA and SQIVND (reference sequence). Trimming removed 2 bases from V and 0 bases from J; junction bases left unmatched: 4. The CDR3 covers 16 residues. DNA for the CDR3: TGTGCCAGTAGTATAATAGGGACAGGGCCTAACTATGGCTACACCTTC. It is translated as CASSIIGTGPNYGYTF.

This chain connects TRBV12-3 or TRBV12-4 to TRBJ1-5; D remains unclear. The CDR3 is made up of 13 amino acids. V gave up 3 bases and J gave up 4 bases, with 7 bases separating them. The CDR3 bases are TGTGCCAGCAGTTTTGGCAATAATCAGCCCCAGCATTTT. This gives the protein CASSFGNNQPQHF.

The rearrangement joins TRBV6-4 to TRBJ2-1; 7 bases are a match to TRBD2. The CDR3 has 13 residues. V trimming: 8 bases; J trimming: 5 bases; junction bases outside the gene matches: 6. Germline values: CDR1 MRHNA, CDR2 SNTAGT. The CDR3 loop reads CASGRGGHNEQFF. The CDR3 coding sequence is TGTGCCAGCGGGAGGGGCGGGCACAATGAGCAGTTCTTC.

The CDR3 here is CASSFRVGSEAFF. The DNA for the CDR3 is TGTGCCAGCAGTTTCAGGGTCGGATCTGAAGCTTTCTTT. V usage is TRBV28 and J usage is TRBJ1-1, with D possibly TRBD1 on 5 matching bases. The V gene lost 3 bases and the J gene lost 6 bases, with 11 bases spanning the gap. The germline V gene has CDR1 MDHEN and CDR2 SYDVKM. CDR3 length equals 13 residues.

This chain joins TRBV5-1 and TRBJ1-2; weak D call: TRBD1 (5 bases). The CDR3 sequence is 14 residues long. V was trimmed by 0 bases and J by 4 bases, leaving 10 bases between them. Looked up from germline, CDR1 is SGHRS and CDR2 is YFSETQ. The CDR3 coding sequence is TGCGCCAGCAGCTTGGTGCCGGGACTCTATGGCTACACCTTC. It yields the protein CASSLVPGLYGYTF.

The chain couples TRBV4-3 to TRBJ2-7, with D maybe TRBD1 (5 bases). This CDR3 comprises 15 residues. Germline V CDR1 and CDR2: LGHNA, YSLEER. V was shortened by 0 bases and J by 4 bases, with 13 bases between the two germline ends. For the CDR3, the DNA is TGCGCCAGCAGCCAAGATTCACAGGCGATTTACGAGCAGTACTTC. Protein sequence: CASSQDSQAIYEQYF.

The chain is built from TRBV28 and TRBJ1-6; a weak D match, TRBD1 (6 bases). Trimming shortened V by 5 bases and J by 8 bases, and 16 bases separated the two germline ends. CDR1 MDHEN and CDR2 SYDVKM come from the germline V gene. The CDR3 length is 15 residues. The CDR3, as DNA: TGTGCCAGCAGTGCGTGGGGGGAGGGGGATTCACCCCTCCACTTT. It is translated as CASSAWGEGDSPLHF.

The V gene is TRBV10-2, the J gene TRBJ1-1; D gene uncertain. V was pared by 0 bases and J by 0 bases, with 11 bases between. This CDR3 contains 16 residues. Germline loops: CDR1 WSHSY, CDR2 SAAADI. CDR3 nucleotides: TGCGCCAGCAGTGAGTCGGGTGGGCTGATGAACACTGAAGCTTTCTTT. Its protein is CASSESGGLMNTEAFF.

This chain joins TRBV7-8 and TRBJ2-5; 8 nucleotides align to TRBD1. CDR1 is SGHVS and CDR2 is FQNEAQ in the germline V gene. The CDR3 extends over 14 amino acids. The V and J ends lost 5 bases and 3 bases, in that order; junction bases with no gene match: 5. CDR3 protein: CASSRGDRKETQYF. CDR3 nucleotide sequence: TGTGCCAGCAGCCGAGGGGACAGGAAAGAGACCCAGTACTTC.

V usage is TRBV15 and J usage is TRBJ2-3; D not resolved. Germline-derived CDR1 and CDR2 are LNHNV and YYDKDF (reference sequence). The CDR3 extends over 15 amino acids. Trimming removed 5 bases at V and 0 bases at J, with 12 bases between. The DNA for the CDR3 is TGTGCCACCAGCGTCTGGTTTCCTAGCACAGATACGCAGTATTTT. Its translation: CATSVWFPSTDTQYF.

The genes are TRBV7-2 and TRBJ1-5; D gene uncertain. V shed 4 bases and J shed 6 bases, with 10 bases lying between them. CDR3 length: 13 amino acids. Germline V gives CDR1 SGHTA, CDR2 FQGNSA. The CDR3 region is CASSSDPGQPQHF. In DNA, the CDR3 is TGTGCCAGCAGCTCGGACCCGGGTCAGCCCCAGCATTTT.

The chain combines TRBV12-5 with TRBJ2-3; 10 nucleotides match TRBD1. V dropped 2 bases and J dropped 4; count of bases not matched to a gene: 3. CDR3 length equals 15 residues. CDR1 LGHNT and CDR2 FRNRAP come from the germline V gene. The CDR3 sequence: CASGLWDRGPDTQYF. CDR3 sequence (DNA): TGTGCTAGTGGTTTGTGGGACAGGGGTCCAGATACGCAGTATTTT.

This clone came up once. The V call is TRBV11-3, the J call TRBJ2-1; D might be TRBD2 (7 bases). This CDR3 contains 15 residues. Germline V gives CDR1 SGHNT, CDR2 YENEEA. V lost 5 bases to trimming and J lost 4 bases, with 15 bases between them. The CDR3 is CASSLGGGEYNEQFF. CDR3 nucleotides: TGTGCCAGCAGCCTGGGCGGGGGCGAGTACAATGAGCAGTTCTTC. The full variable domain, rest sourced from reference TRBV11-3 and TRBJ2-1, is EAGVVQSPRYKIIEKKQPVAFWCNPISGHNTLYWYLQNLGQGPELLIRYENEEAVDDSQLPKDRFSAERLKGVDSTLKIQPAELGDSAVYLCASSLGGGEYNEQFFGPGTRLTVL.

The J gene is TRBJ2-1, the V gene TRBV6-2 or TRBV6-3; 7 positions agree with TRBD1. This CDR3 region has 18 residues. Germline V gives CDR1 MNHEY, CDR2 SVGEGT. After removal of 2 bases from V and 5 bases from J, the junction contained 15 bases not matched to a gene. The CDR3 DNA reads as TGTGCCAGCAGTTACCCATCAGAACGGGACAGAAAAGACAATGAGCAGTTCTTC. This encodes CASSYPSERDRKDNEQFF.

This clone was seen only once. This chain uses TRBV5-4 with TRBJ2-5; no clear D gene. CDR1 SGHNT and CDR2 YYREEE come from the germline V gene (reference sequence). CDR3 length: 14 amino acids. V was trimmed by 0 bases and J by 0 bases, leaving 6 bases between them. CDR3 region: CASSLEPYQETQYF. The CDR3 nucleotides read TGTGCCAGCAGCTTGGAACCGTACCAAGAGACCCAGTACTTC.

The genes are TRBV24-1 and TRBJ1-2; D is unresolved. Between the trimmed V and J ends, which lost 7 bases and 1 base, there was a span of 6 bases. CDR1 and CDR2 from the germline V gene are KGHDR and SFDVKD. This CDR3 has 12 amino acids. The CDR3 loop reads CATSARNYGYTF. CDR3 nucleotide sequence: TGTGCCACCAGCGCCCGTAACTATGGCTACACCTTC.